A single sample is the source of the 20 T cell receptor beta chains below, sequenced in a study of Tregs in tolerant kidney transplant recipients. Using immunoSEQ multiplex PCR, the repertoire was profiled, and TCRdb retains in-frame clones only, with some absent. The table has 75,000 to 100,000 clones, roughly 92% seen once. Input material: CD8+ T cells from blood. These receptors were obtained from a human donor in good health.

This chain joins TRBV5-4 and TRBJ1-1; D is possibly TRBD1 (6 bases). The CDR3 has 14 residues. Germline CDR1 and CDR2: SGHNT and YYREEE (reference sequence). V lost 4 bases to trimming and J lost 6 bases, with 16 bases between them. CDR3 amino acids: CASSPGDLAAEAFF. CDR3 in DNA: TGTGCCAGCAGCCCAGGGGACCTGGCCGCTGAAGCTTTCTTT.

The gene calls are TRBV6-6 and TRBJ2-1, with 10 bases matching TRBD1. V dropped 5 bases and J dropped 8; count of bases not matched to a gene: 6. The CDR3 contains 14 residues. Germline loops: CDR1 MNHNY, CDR2 SVGAGI (reference sequence). CDR3 nucleotides: TGTGCCAGCAGTGAGGGACAGGGGTTCGATGAGCAGTTCTTC. Its protein is CASSEGQGFDEQFF.

The count of this clone is one. V usage is TRBV4-1 and J usage is TRBJ2-7; D is uncertain. Germline CDR1 reads MGHRA; CDR2 reads YSYEKL. This CDR3 contains 16 residues. Trimming shortened V by 1 base and J by 0 bases, and 13 bases separated the two germline ends. This CDR3 is CASSQGPRDFSYEQYF. In DNA, the CDR3 is TGCGCCAGCAGCCAAGGCCCGAGAGACTTCTCCTACGAGCAGTACTTC.

This clone showed up just a few times. The chain links TRBV7-9 to TRBJ2-3; the match to TRBD2 covers 8 bases. The CDR3 has 16 amino acids. The trim removed 5 bases at V and 5 bases at J, leaving 12 bases unmatched. Germline lookup yields CDR1 SEHNR and CDR2 FQNEAQ (reference sequence). CDR3 DNA: TGTGCCAGCAGCCGAACCCTAGCGGGCTTAGGAGATACGCAGTATTTT. Protein product: CASSRTLAGLGDTQYF. Filled out from reference TRBV7-9 and TRBJ2-3, the complete variable domain reads DTGVSQNPRHKITKRGQNVTFRCDPISEHNRLYWYRQTLGQGPEFLTYFQNEAQLEKSRLLSDRFSAERPKGSFSTLEIQRTEQGDSAMYLCASSRTLAGLGDTQYFGPGTRLTVL.

The genes are TRBV6-6 and TRBJ2-5; 11 positions agree with TRBD2. J gave up 5 bases and V 6 bases, and 8 bases lay outside the gene matches. Germline loops: CDR1 MNHNY, CDR2 SVGAGI (reference sequence). This CDR3 region has 15 residues. Here the CDR3 DNA reads TGTGCCAGCAGCTCAACTAGCGGGGGAGAGGAGACCCAGTACTTC. It yields the protein CASSSTSGGEETQYF.

The CDR3 loop is CASSPTPLDRAPSYEQYF. DNA for the CDR3: TGTGCCAGCAGCCCTACCCCTTTGGACAGGGCGCCATCCTACGAGCAGTACTTC. This sequence joins TRBV11-2 and TRBJ2-7; 8 bases fit TRBD1. This CDR3 region has 18 residues. CDR1 is SGHAT, CDR2 FQNNGV, per germline. The J segment lost 1 base and the V segment lost 5 bases, leaving 16 bases of the junction unmatched. Together with reference TRBV11-2 and TRBJ2-7, the CDR3 gives the full variable domain: EAGVAQSPRYKIIEKRQSVAFWCNPISGHATLYWYQQILGQGPKLLIQFQNNGVVDDSQLPKDRFSAERLKGVDSTLKIQPAKLEDSAVYLCASSPTPLDRAPSYEQYFGPGTRLTVT.

The rearrangement joins TRBV27 to TRBJ2-5; 14 nucleotides align to TRBD2. This CDR3 has 15 residues. Trimming removed 5 bases from V and 3 bases from J; junction bases left unmatched: 2. CDR1 and CDR2 (germline): MNHEY, SMNVEV (reference sequence). As DNA, the CDR3 is TGTGCCAGCAGTCAGGGACTAGCGGGAGAAGAGACCCAGTACTTC. It specifies CASSQGLAGEETQYF.

V and J are TRBV6-1 and TRBJ2-5, with 8 bases fitting TRBD1. The CDR3 has 15 residues. CDR1 MNHNS and CDR2 SASEGT come from the germline V gene. V gave up 5 bases and J gave up 4 bases; unmatched junction bases: 9. Written as DNA, the CDR3 is TGTGCCAGCAGTACCGGACAGGGACTTAGAGAGACCCAGTACTTC. It translates to CASSTGQGLRETQYF.

The chain couples TRBV2 to TRBJ1-5, with TRBD1 identical over 11 bases. Germline CDR1 SNHLY, CDR2 FYNNEI. This CDR3 is built from 14 residues. The trim removed 4 bases at V and 5 bases at J, leaving 1 base unmatched. CDR3 in DNA: TGTGCCAGCAGTGGGACAGGGGGCGATCAGCCCCAGCATTTT. Translated: CASSGTGGDQPQHF. The full variable domain, its missing parts supplied by reference TRBV2 and TRBJ1-5, is EPEVTQTPSHQVTQMGQEVILRCVPISNHLYFYWYRQILGQKVEFLVSFYNNEISEKSEIFDDQFSVERPDGSNFTLKIRSTKLEDSAMYFCASSGTGGDQPQHFGDGTRLSIL.

This rearrangement joins TRBV6-6 to TRBJ2-1; no clear D gene. Germline CDR1 reads MNHNY; CDR2 reads SVGAGI (reference sequence). There are 14 residues in the CDR3. The V end was cut by 6 bases, the J end by 9 bases, with 18 bases between. The CDR3 reads CASRAESLWTEQFF. DNA of the CDR3: TGTGCCAGCAGGGCAGAGAGTTTGTGGACTGAGCAGTTCTTC.

The chain links TRBV5-4 to TRBJ2-2; TRBD1 is a possible D gene (6 bases). Germline CDR1 and CDR2: SGHNT and YYREEE (reference sequence). This CDR3 has 16 amino acids. Trimming took 5 bases from V and 4 from J, leaving 18 bases between them. CDR3 amino acids: CASSLIQGRGTGELFF. CDR3 nucleotides: TGTGCCAGCAGTTTGATACAGGGTCGGGGCACCGGGGAGCTGTTTTTT.

The chain couples TRBV7-9 to TRBJ1-1; D perhaps matches TRBD1 (5 bases). The germline CDR1 and CDR2 sequences are SEHNR and FQNEAQ (reference sequence). The CDR3 consists of 13 residues. V gave up 4 bases and J gave up 7 bases, with 13 bases separating them. The CDR3 sequence: CASSSRGELEAFF. The DNA of the CDR3 is TGTGCCAGCAGCTCACGGGGGGAGCTTGAAGCTTTCTTT.

This clone was recorded only once. V gene TRBV19 combines with J gene TRBJ2-2; D gene uncertain. Trimming removed 1 base from V and 5 bases from J, with 8 bases in between. This CDR3 is built from 14 residues. CDR1 and CDR2 from the germline V gene are LNHDA and SQIVND (reference sequence). The CDR3, as DNA: TGTGCCAGTAGTATAGGCGACGAGACCGGGGAGCTGTTTTTT. It yields the protein CASSIGDETGELFF.

As DNA, the CDR3 is TGTGCCAGCAGCTTTTCCATAGGGGGCGGCCCCCGCTCCTATAATTCACCCCTCCACTTT. As protein: CASSFSIGGGPRSYNSPLHF. The rearrangement links TRBV7-6 to TRBJ1-6, with TRBD1 matching 7 bases. V was clipped by 3 bases and J by 0 bases; unmatched bases: 14. The CDR3 extends over 20 amino acids. CDR1 SGHVS and CDR2 FNYEAQ come from the germline V gene.

This sequence joins TRBV4-1 and TRBJ2-7, with D possibly matching TRBD2 (6 bases). The germline gives CDR1 MGHRA, CDR2 YSYEKL. V lost 4 bases and J lost 5, with 15 bases in between. The CDR3 is made up of 14 amino acids. The chain's CDR3 is CASSPKWASDEQYF. DNA for the CDR3: TGCGCCAGCAGCCCCAAGTGGGCTAGCGACGAGCAGTACTTC.

The genes are TRBV14 and TRBJ2-7; TRBD1 might be the D (5 bases). Trimming took 8 bases from V and 6 from J, leaving 14 bases between them. The CDR3 covers 12 residues. Germline loops: CDR1 SGHDN, CDR2 FVKESK. In DNA form, the CDR3 reads TGTGCCAGCTCGGCAGGGCCTGTCGAGCAGTACTTC. This encodes CASSAGPVEQYF.

Concerning this clone: This may stem from a read error, because a much larger clone lies one nucleotide away. This chain joins TRBV7-3 and TRBJ2-3; 11 bases line up with TRBD2. V gave up 5 bases and J gave up 4 bases; unmatched junction bases: 5. CDR1 and CDR2 (germline): SGHTA, FQGTGA. This CDR3 is built from 15 residues. CDR3 sequence reads: CASSLSGGAPDTQYF. In DNA, the CDR3 is TGTGCCAGCAGCCTTAGCGGGGGGGCCCCAGATACGCAGTATTTT.

The chain is built from TRBV13 and TRBJ2-4; the D gene could be TRBD1 or TRBD2 (6 bases each). The V end was cut by 5 bases, the J end by 8 bases, with 16 bases between. Germline V gene lookup returns CDR1 PRHDT and CDR2 FYEKMQ (reference sequence). CDR3 length: 14 residues. CDR3 region: CASSPNRDLYIQYF. In DNA form, the CDR3 reads TGTGCCAGCAGCCCGAACAGGGACTTGTACATTCAGTACTTC.

The gene calls are TRBV15 and TRBJ2-4; D gene unclear. Germline values: CDR1 LNHNV, CDR2 YYDKDF (reference sequence). This CDR3 has 16 amino acids. V was clipped by 0 bases and J by 1 base, with 10 bases between them. The CDR3: CATSRDLGSAKNIQYF. DNA for the CDR3: TGTGCCACCAGCAGAGATCTGGGTAGTGCCAAAAACATTCAGTACTTC.

The gene calls are TRBV18 and TRBJ2-1; D unresolved. Per the germline V gene, CDR1 is KGHSH and CDR2 is LQKENI. CDR3 length: 16 amino acids. V was cut by 3 bases and J by 0 bases, with 12 bases left in between. The CDR3 DNA sequence: TGTGCCAGCTCACCTTTAGACCAGACCTCCTACAATGAGCAGTTCTTC. Protein product: CASSPLDQTSYNEQFF.